Reported below is one T cell receptor (beta chain). Its antigen is not identified. Investigators excluded patients with uncontrolled infection, other autoimmune disease, pregnancy or lactation. This record belongs to a study of T cells in Graves' hyperthyroidism and ophthalmopathy. The study's findings and limits: Blood also carried most thyroid clonotypes expanded above 0.001.

TCR beta CDR3 regions were amplified from RNA. First-round RT-PCR targeting the TCR CDR3 was performed with the HTBI primer set. Each CDR3 protein gets one entry after TCRdb re-called the multiplex PCR reads with MiXCR. The profile shows hundreds of thousands of distinct CDR3 sequences, around 14% of them singletons. The sequencing sample was made of blood. This sequence originates from a woman under 30 with Graves' hyperthyroidism.

Written as DNA, the CDR3 is TGTGCCAGCAGTGATATTTACAGGGGGCCTGGAAACACCATATATTTT. Translating gives CASSDIYRGPGNTIYF. This rearrangement joins TRBV2 to TRBJ1-3; the match to TRBD1 covers 9 bases. Losses at the gene ends were 3 bases for V and 2 bases for J; bases not matched to a gene: 5. This CDR3 region has 16 residues. CDR1 and CDR2 (germline): SNHLY, FYNNEI.